These 5 T cell receptor beta chains were all obtained from the same sample, sequenced in a study of radiation and T cells in renal cell carcinoma (TCRdb year 2020). This specimen's time point label, per the study, means: tumor resected at nephrectomy. The treatment or condition tag for this specimen amounts to: 15 Gy SBRT to primary tumor, nephrectomy 4 weeks later. The method behind the library was the immunoSEQ multiplex PCR assay. In TCRdb, the immuneACCESS table is reduced to in-frame sequences with V and J assigned. These tables do not hold every clone; where another copy was compared, an unresolved V gene accounts for under half, and the others remain unexplained. This sample holds 22,000 or so clones; 40% to 55% were observed only once. The top ten constitute approximately 16% of the sample. The sequenced sample was tumor tissue, obtained from a patient whose treatment included radiotherapy and nephrectomy. Receptors originate from a woman aged 50 to 60 with renal cell carcinoma.

Comments on this clone: Other DNA sequences in the same sample also yield this CDR3. This chain connects TRBV19 to TRBJ1-2, with D tentatively TRBD1 (5 bases). The CDR3 is 15 amino acids. Trimming took 0 bases from V and 5 from J, leaving 13 bases between them. Germline lookup yields CDR1 LNHDA and CDR2 SQIVND (reference sequence). CDR3: CASSIDPGSLYGYTF. The CDR3 nucleotides read TGTGCCAGTAGTATAGACCCAGGGAGCTTATATGGCTACACCTTC.

Notes on this clone: One junction end does not reproduce the germline sequence, and a read error may be involved. The chain links TRBV7-2 to TRBJ2-6; D is ambiguous. CDR1 is SGHTA, CDR2 FQGNSA, per germline. This CDR3 is 16 amino acids long. CDR3 sequence: CASSQDWISGANVLTF. Written as DNA, the CDR3 is TGCGCCAGCAGCCAAGATTGGATCTCTGGGGCCAACGTCCTGACTTTC. The whole variable domain, remainder taken from reference TRBV7-2 and TRBJ2-6, is GAGVSQSPSNKVTEKGKDVELRCDPISGHTALYWYRQSLGQGLEFLIYFQGNSAPDKSGLPSDRFSAERTGGSVSTLTIQRTQQEDSAVYLCASSQDWISGANVLTFGAGSRLTVL.

This sequence joins TRBV6-5 and TRBJ1-2, with TRBD1 identical over 10 bases. Germline trimming cut 4 bases from V and 6 bases from J; bases unmatched to any gene: 5. Germline V gene sequence: CDR1 MNHEY, CDR2 SVGAGI. The CDR3 runs to 14 residues. CDR3 in DNA: TGTGCCAGCAGTTCAGGGACAGGGGCGGATGGCTACACCTTC. Protein sequence: CASSSGTGADGYTF.

This clone has only a few counts. The chain recombines TRBV19 with TRBJ1-2; D uncertain. Trimming stripped 4 bases from V and 4 bases from J, with 10 bases between. Germline lookup yields CDR1 LNHDA and CDR2 SQIVND (reference sequence). This CDR3 comprises 13 residues. The CDR3 DNA reads TGTGCCAGTAGTAAACGGAGGCTCTATGGCTACACCTTC. Residues: CASSKRRLYGYTF.

This chain links TRBV2 with TRBJ2-2; weak D call: TRBD1 (6 bases). Trimming removed 4 bases at V and 1 base at J, with 7 bases between. Germline lookup yields CDR1 SNHLY and CDR2 FYNNEI. CDR3 length: 14 amino acids. The chain's CDR3 is CASSGQVNTGELFF. The DNA for the CDR3 is TGTGCCAGCAGTGGACAGGTGAACACCGGGGAGCTGTTTTTT.